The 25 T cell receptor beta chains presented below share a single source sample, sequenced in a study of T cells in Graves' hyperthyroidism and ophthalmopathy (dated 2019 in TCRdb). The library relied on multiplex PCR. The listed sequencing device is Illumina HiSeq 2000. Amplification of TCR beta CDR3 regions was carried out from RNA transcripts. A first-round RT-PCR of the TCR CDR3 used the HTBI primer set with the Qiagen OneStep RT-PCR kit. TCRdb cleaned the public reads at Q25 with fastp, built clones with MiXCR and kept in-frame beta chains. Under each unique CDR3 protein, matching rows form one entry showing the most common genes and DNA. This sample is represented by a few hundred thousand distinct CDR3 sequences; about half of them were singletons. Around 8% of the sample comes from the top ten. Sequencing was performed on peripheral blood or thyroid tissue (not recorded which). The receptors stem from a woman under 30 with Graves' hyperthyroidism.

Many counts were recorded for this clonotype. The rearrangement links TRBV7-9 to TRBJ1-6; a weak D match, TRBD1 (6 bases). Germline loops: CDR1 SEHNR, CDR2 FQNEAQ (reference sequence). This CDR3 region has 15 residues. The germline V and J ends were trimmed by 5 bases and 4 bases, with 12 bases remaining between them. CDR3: CASSDTTGYNSPLHF. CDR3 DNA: TGTGCCAGCAGCGACACGACAGGATATAATTCACCCCTCCACTTT.

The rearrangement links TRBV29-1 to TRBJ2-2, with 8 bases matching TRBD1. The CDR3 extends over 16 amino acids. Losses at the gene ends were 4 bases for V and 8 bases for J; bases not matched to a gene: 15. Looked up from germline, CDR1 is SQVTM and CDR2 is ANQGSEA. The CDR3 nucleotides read TGCAGCGTTGTTATTACGGAACAGGGGGTAGGAGGGGAGCTGTTTTTT. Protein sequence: CSVVITEQGVGGELFF.

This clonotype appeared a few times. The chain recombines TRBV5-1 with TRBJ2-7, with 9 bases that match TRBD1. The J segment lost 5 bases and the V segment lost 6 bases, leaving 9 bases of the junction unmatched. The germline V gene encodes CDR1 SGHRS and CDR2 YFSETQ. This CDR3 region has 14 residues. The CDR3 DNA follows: TGCGCCAGCAACCTGGACAGGGGAGTACACGAGCAGTACTTC. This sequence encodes CASNLDRGVHEQYF.

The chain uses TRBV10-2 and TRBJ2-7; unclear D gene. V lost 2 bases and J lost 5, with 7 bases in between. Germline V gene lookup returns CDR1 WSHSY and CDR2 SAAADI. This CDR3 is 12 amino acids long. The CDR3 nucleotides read TGCGCCAGCAGTGAGGAGCCGAACGAGCAGTACTTC. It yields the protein CASSEEPNEQYF.

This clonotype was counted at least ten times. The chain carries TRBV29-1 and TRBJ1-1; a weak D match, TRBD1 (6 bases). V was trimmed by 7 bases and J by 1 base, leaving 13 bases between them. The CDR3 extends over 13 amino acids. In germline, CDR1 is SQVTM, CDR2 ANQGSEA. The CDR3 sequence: CSALVGGNTEAFF. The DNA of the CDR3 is TGCAGCGCACTCGTAGGGGGGAACACTGAAGCTTTCTTT.

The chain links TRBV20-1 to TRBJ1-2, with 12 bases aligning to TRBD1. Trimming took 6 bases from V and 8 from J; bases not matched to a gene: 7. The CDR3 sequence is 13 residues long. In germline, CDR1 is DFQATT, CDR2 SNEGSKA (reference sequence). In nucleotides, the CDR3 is TGCAGTGCCGGGGGGACAGGGGGCGGCGGCTACACCTTC. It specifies CSAGGTGGGGYTF.

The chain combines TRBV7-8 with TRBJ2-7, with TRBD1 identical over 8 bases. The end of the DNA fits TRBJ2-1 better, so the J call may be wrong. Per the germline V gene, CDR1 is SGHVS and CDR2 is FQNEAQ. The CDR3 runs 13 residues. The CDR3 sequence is CASSLKRDREQFF. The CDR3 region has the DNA TGTGCCAGCAGCTTGAAACGGGACAGGGAGCAGTTCTTC.

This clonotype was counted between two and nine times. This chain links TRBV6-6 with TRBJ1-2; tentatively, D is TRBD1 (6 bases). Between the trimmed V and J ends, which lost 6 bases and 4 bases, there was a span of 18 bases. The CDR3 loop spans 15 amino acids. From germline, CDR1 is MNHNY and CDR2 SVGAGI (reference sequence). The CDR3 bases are TGTGCCAGCAGCCACGGACAGTTTCTCGGCTATGGCTACACCTTC. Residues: CASSHGQFLGYGYTF.

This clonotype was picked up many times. The CDR3 loop is CASSYSGTQYF. In DNA, the CDR3 is TGTGCCAGCAGTTACTCCGGGACCCAGTACTTC. The V call is TRBV6-2 or TRBV6-3, the J call TRBJ2-5; D uncertain. There are 11 residues in the CDR3. The germline V and J ends were trimmed by 0 bases and 7 bases, with 3 bases remaining between them. Germline V CDR1 and CDR2: MNHEY, SVGEGT.

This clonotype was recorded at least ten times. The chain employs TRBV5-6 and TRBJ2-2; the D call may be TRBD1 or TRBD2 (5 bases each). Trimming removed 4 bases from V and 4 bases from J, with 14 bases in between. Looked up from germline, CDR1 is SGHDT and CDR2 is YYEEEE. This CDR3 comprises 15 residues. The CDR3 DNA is TGTGCCAGCAGCCGCGTCGGGGCCAGCACCGGGGAGCTGTTTTTT. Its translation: CASSRVGASTGELFF.

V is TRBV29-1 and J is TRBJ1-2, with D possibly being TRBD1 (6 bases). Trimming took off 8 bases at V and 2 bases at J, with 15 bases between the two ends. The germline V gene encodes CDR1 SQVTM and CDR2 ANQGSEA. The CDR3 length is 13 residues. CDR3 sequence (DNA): TGCAGCTCGCCCGGGACAACCAACTATGGCTACACCTTC. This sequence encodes CSSPGTTNYGYTF. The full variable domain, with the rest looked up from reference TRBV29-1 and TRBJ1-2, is SAVISQKPSRDICQRGTSLTIQCQVDSQVTMMFWYRQQPGQSLTLIATANQGSEATYESGFVIDKFPISRPNLTFSTLTVSNMSPEDSSIYLCSSPGTTNYGYTFGSGTRLTVV.

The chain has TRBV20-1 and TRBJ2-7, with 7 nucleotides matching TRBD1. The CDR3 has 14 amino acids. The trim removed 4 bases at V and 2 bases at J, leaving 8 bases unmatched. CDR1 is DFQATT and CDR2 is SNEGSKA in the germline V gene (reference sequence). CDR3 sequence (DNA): TGCAGTGCTACCCGGACAGGCGGCGCCTACGAGCAGTACTTC. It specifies CSATRTGGAYEQYF.

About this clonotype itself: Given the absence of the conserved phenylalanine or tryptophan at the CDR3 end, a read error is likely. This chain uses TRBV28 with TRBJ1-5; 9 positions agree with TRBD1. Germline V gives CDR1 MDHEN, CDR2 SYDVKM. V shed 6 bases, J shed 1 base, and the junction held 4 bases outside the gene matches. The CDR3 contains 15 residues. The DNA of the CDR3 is TGTGCCAGCAGGTGGACAGGGGTCAGCAATCAGCCCCAGCATTCT. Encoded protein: CASRWTGVSNQPQHS.

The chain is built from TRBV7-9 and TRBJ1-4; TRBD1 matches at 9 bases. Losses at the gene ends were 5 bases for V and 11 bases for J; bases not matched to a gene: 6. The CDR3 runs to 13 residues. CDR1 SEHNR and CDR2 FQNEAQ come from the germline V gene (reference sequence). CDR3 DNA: TGTGCCAGCAGCAGGACAGGGGATAGGAAACTGTTTTTT. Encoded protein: CASSRTGDRKLFF.

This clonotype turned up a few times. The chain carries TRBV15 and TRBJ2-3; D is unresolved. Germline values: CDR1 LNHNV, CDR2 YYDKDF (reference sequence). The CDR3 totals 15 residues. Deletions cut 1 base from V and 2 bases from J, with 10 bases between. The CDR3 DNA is TGTGCCACCAGCAGAGTACAGAGATACACAGATACGCAGTATTTT. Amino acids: CATSRVQRYTDTQYF.

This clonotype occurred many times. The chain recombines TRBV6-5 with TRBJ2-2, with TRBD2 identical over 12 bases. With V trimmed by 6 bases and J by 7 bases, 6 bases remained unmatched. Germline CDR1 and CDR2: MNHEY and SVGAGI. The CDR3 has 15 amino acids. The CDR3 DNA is TGTGCCAGCAGCAGACTAGCGGGAGAGTACGGGGAGCTGTTTTTT. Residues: CASSRLAGEYGELFF.

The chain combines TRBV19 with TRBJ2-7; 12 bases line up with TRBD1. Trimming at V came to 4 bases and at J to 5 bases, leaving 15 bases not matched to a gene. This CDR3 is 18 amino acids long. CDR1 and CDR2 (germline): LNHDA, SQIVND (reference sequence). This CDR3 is CASSKRSASGTGGNEQYF. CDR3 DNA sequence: TGTGCCAGTAGTAAAAGGAGTGCTAGCGGGACAGGGGGCAACGAGCAGTACTTC.

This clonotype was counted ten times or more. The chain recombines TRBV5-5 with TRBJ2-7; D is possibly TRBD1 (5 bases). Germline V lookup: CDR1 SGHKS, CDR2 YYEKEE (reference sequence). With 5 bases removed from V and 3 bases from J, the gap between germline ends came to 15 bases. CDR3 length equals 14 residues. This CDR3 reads CASRSYRSGYEQYF. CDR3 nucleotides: TGTGCCAGCAGATCGTACAGGTCGGGCTACGAGCAGTACTTC.

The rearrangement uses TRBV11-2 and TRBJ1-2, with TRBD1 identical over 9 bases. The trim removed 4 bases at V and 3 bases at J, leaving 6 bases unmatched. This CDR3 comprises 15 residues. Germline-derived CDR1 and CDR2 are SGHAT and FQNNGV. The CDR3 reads CASSYGQGPHYGYTF. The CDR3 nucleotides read TGTGCCAGCAGCTACGGACAGGGGCCTCACTATGGCTACACCTTC.

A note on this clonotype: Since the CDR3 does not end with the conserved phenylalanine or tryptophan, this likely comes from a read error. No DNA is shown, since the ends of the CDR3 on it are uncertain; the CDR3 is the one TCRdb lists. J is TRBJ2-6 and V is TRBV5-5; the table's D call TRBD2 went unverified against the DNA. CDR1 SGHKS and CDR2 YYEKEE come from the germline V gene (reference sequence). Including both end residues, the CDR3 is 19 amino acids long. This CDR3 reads CASSVRLAGAHSGANVLVL.

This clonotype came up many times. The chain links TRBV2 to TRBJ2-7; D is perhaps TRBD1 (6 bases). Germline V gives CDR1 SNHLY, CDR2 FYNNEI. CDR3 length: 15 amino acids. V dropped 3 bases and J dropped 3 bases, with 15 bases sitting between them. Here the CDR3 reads CASSDRDIFDYEQYF. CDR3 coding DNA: TGTGCCAGCAGTGACCGGGACATCTTCGACTACGAGCAGTACTTC.

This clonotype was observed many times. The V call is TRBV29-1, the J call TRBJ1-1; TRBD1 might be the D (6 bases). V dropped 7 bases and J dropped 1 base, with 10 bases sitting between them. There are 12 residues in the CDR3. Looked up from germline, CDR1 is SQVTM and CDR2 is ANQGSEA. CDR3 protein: CSAGTSNTEAFF. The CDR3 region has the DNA TGCAGCGCAGGGACATCGAACACTGAAGCTTTCTTT.

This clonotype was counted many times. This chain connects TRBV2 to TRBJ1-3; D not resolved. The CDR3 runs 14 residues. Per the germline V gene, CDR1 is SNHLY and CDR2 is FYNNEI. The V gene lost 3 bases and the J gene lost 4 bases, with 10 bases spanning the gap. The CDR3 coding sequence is TGTGCCAGCAGTGATCTGGGAAGAGGAAACACCATATATTTT. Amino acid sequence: CASSDLGRGNTIYF.

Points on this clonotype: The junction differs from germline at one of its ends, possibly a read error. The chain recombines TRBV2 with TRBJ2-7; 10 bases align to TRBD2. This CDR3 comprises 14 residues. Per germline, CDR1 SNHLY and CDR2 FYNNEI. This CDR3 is CASRAGGLNYEQYF. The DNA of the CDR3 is TGTGCGAGCAGAGCGGGAGGGTTGAACTACGAGCAGTACTTC.

The DNA for the CDR3 is TGTGCCAGCAGCATGACAGGGACAGATGAAAAACTGTTTTTT. It specifies CASSMTGTDEKLFF. The V and J genes are TRBV7-9 and TRBJ1-4; 7 bases line up with TRBD1. J was trimmed by 6 bases and V by 5 bases; bases with no gene match: 6. Germline V gives CDR1 SEHNR, CDR2 FQNEAQ (reference sequence). CDR3 size: 14 residues.